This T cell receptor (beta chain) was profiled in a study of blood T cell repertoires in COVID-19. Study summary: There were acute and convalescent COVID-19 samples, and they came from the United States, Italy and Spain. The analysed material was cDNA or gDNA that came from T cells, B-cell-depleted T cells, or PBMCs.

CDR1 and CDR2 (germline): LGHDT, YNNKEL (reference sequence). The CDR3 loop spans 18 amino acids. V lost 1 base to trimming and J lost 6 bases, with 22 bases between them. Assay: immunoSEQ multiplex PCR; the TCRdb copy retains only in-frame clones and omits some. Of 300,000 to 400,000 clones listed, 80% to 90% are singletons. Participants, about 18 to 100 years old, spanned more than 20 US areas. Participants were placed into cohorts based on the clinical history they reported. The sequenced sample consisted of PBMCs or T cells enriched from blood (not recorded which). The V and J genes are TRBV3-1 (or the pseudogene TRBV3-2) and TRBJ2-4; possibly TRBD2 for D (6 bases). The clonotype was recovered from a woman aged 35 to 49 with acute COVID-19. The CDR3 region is CASSQVRGSPTGGNIQYF. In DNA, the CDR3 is TGTGCCAGCAGCCAAGTGCGAGGGAGTCCCACCGGGGGAAACATTCAGTACTTC.